Listed here are 8 T cell receptor beta chains from one sample, sequenced in a study of OX40 agonist ivuxolimab in advanced cancers. The data were produced by immunoSEQ multiplex PCR, yet TCRdb's version contains in-frame clones alone and is incomplete. The table records 55,000 to 65,000 clones, around 80% of them present only once. The sample here was CD4+ or CD8+ T cells sorted from blood, taken in a trial of the OX40 agonist ivuxolimab. The source is an adult with an advanced solid tumor such as melanoma, head and neck, liver or kidney cancer.

The V call is TRBV7-9, the J call TRBJ2-1; perhaps D is TRBD1 or TRBD2 (6 bases each). Germline loops: CDR1 SEHNR, CDR2 FQNEAQ (reference sequence). The CDR3 sequence is 14 residues long. The ends were cut back, 5 bases at V and 5 bases at J, with 13 bases in the middle. The CDR3 region has the DNA TGTGCCAGCAGCCTGTCCGGGGGCCACAATGAGCAGTTCTTC. This encodes CASSLSGGHNEQFF.

This clone was observed a handful of times. The chain is built from TRBV2 and TRBJ1-5; 9 nucleotides align to TRBD1. Germline CDR1 SNHLY, CDR2 FYNNEI. Trimming took 4 bases from V and 3 from J; bases not matched to a gene: 10. The CDR3 has 17 amino acids. The chain's CDR3 is CASSGVTGGPNNQPQHF. The CDR3 nucleotides read TGTGCCAGCAGTGGGGTAACAGGGGGCCCCAACAATCAGCCCCAGCATTTT.

This sequence joins TRBV20-1 and TRBJ2-1; no reliable D call. Looked up from germline, CDR1 is DFQATT and CDR2 is SNEGSKA (reference sequence). This CDR3 spans 11 amino acids. The CDR3 protein is CSSHPENEQFF. For the CDR3, the DNA is TGCAGCTCTCACCCCGAAAATGAGCAGTTCTTC.

The V and J genes are TRBV6-1 and TRBJ2-3, with 7 bases lining up with TRBD1. Germline CDR1 reads MNHNS; CDR2 reads SASEGT. The CDR3 runs 13 residues. The J segment lost 3 bases and the V segment lost 6 bases, leaving 3 bases of the junction unmatched. The CDR3 here is CASRAGGTDTQYF. DNA for the CDR3: TGTGCCAGCAGGGCAGGGGGTACAGATACGCAGTATTTT.

To note about this clone: One junction end disagrees with the germline gene, perhaps due to a read error. The chain has TRBV28 and TRBJ1-4, with 7 nucleotides matching TRBD1. The CDR3 contains 12 residues. CDR1 and CDR2 (germline): MDHEN, SYDVKM. CDR3 amino acids: CASSLSRQGPQF. DNA of the CDR3: TGTGCCAGCAGTTTATCTCGACAGGGTCCTCAATTT.

The genes are TRBV9 and TRBJ2-4; possible D gene TRBD1, 6 bases. Germline V gene data show CDR1 as SGDLS and CDR2 as YYNGEE. Between the trimmed V and J ends, which lost 3 bases and 1 base, there was a span of 17 bases. This CDR3 region has 17 residues. The chain's CDR3 is CASSAPTGKTAKNIQYF. The CDR3 coding sequence is TGTGCCAGCAGCGCACCTACAGGGAAAACGGCCAAAAACATTCAGTACTTC.

V usage is TRBV6-5 and J usage is TRBJ1-1; D gene uncertain. The V and J ends lost 6 bases and 3 bases respectively, with 5 bases between them. From germline, CDR1 is MNHEY and CDR2 SVGAGI. The CDR3 contains 11 residues. The DNA for the CDR3 is TGTGCCAGCAGCCCCGACACTGAAGCTTTCTTT. Translating it yields CASSPDTEAFF.

The chain is built from TRBV27 and TRBJ2-1, with D tentatively TRBD2 (6 bases). V was shortened by 10 bases and J by 4 bases, with 17 bases between the two germline ends. Germline values: CDR1 MNHEY, CDR2 SMNVEV (reference sequence). The CDR3 loop spans 14 amino acids. CDR3 DNA: TGTGCCACCACTATCGCGGGGAGATACAATGAGCAGTTCTTC. This sequence encodes CATTIAGRYNEQFF.